One TCR beta chain is described in this entry. Antigen unknown. The sample originates from a study of T cell responses to AZD1222 COVID-19 vaccine. Study-wide points: In the spike-specific TCR repertoire, nearly half reportedly target unmutated variant regions. Repertoires in all cases were sampled only once the peak T cell response had passed.

Using immunoSEQ multiplex PCR, the repertoire was profiled, and TCRdb retains in-frame clones only, with some absent. The table lists approximately 100,000 clones, about 93% of them singletons. Sequencing was performed on peripheral blood, taken on day 0 of AZD1222 vaccination. This clonotype was sampled from an adult in good health.

The CDR3 nucleotides read TGTGCCAGCAGCTTTGACAGAAGCTATGGCTACACCTTC. Translation: CASSFDRSYGYTF. The gene calls are TRBV11-2 and TRBJ1-2; maybe TRBD1 (5 bases). Trimming took off 3 bases at V and 4 bases at J, with 9 bases between the two ends. From germline, CDR1 is SGHAT and CDR2 FQNNGV. This CDR3 contains 13 residues. Based on the CDR3 plus reference TRBV11-2 and TRBJ1-2, the full variable domain is EAGVAQSPRYKIIEKRQSVAFWCNPISGHATLYWYQQILGQGPKLLIQFQNNGVVDDSQLPKDRFSAERLKGVDSTLKIQPAKLEDSAVYLCASSFDRSYGYTFGSGTRLTVV.